This T cell receptor beta chain appears in the sequencing data of a study of T cells expressing NK-cell markers. Overall study results and limits: NKG2C+ dominant clonotype frequencies in more than 5 donors were roughly 1.0-7.0% of CD8+ T cells. In a handful of donors, dominant clonotypes made up about 25-60.1% of CD3+CD56-NKG2C+ cells. Specificity for HCMV among expanded NKG2C+ T cell clones was not established.

The CDR3 has 14 amino acids. Germline V lookup: CDR1 MNHEY, CDR2 SVGEGT. From its re-call of the 5' RACE reads, TCRdb lists each CDR3 protein once, without DNA. This sample's table reports over 250,000 distinct CDR3 sequences. Notes on this clonotype: Its antigen remains unknown.

The rearrangement links TRBV6-2 or TRBV6-3 to TRBJ1-2. The sample taken for sequencing was blood T cells: a sorted CD56 or NKG2C T cell subset, CD4+ or CD8+ T cells, or bulk PBMC T cells (not recorded which). This receptor was obtained from a woman aged 18 to 75 in good health. The CDR3 region is CASSYSIGNYGYTF.